The 10 T cell receptor beta chains given below trace back to one sample, sequenced in a study of blood T cell repertoires in COVID-19. Method: immunoSEQ multiplex PCR; TCRdb's copy keeps in-frame clones and lacks some. The sample consists of about 380,000 clones, 85% of them appearing once. The sequenced sample consisted of peripheral blood. All receptors come from a woman in her late teens or twenties with acute or convalescent COVID-19.

This clone came up once. The V and J genes are TRBV5-4 and TRBJ2-3; no reliable D call. CDR1 is SGHNT and CDR2 is YYREEE in the germline V gene (reference sequence). V lost 4 bases and J lost 2, with 5 bases in between. The CDR3 has 12 amino acids. CDR3 nucleotides: TGTGCCAGCAGCCGCGACACAGATACGCAGTATTTT. Encoded protein: CASSRDTDTQYF.

The genes are TRBV30 and TRBJ1-5; perhaps TRBD1 as D (5 bases). The V end lost 8 bases, the J end lost 0 bases, and 8 bases lay between the germline ends. Germline V gene data show CDR1 as GTSNPN and CDR2 as SVGIG (reference sequence). The CDR3 loop spans 12 amino acids. In DNA form, the CDR3 reads TGTGCCGGGGGGTATAGCAATCAGCCCCAGCATTTT. Translated, it gives CAGGYSNQPQHF. The full variable domain, its missing parts supplied by reference TRBV30 and TRBJ1-5, is SQTIHQWPATLVQPVGSPLSLECTVEGTSNPNLYWYRQAAGRGLQLLFYSVGIGQISSEVPQNLSASRPQDRQFILSSKKLLLSDSGFYLCAGGYSNQPQHFGDGTRLSIL.

The genes are TRBV4-1 and TRBJ2-1; TRBD1 matches 8 bases. CDR1 and CDR2 from the germline V gene are MGHRA and YSYEKL. With V trimmed by 0 bases and J by 6 bases, 13 bases remained unmatched. The CDR3 runs 18 residues. Here the CDR3 reads CASSQEIRVTGASNEQFF. The DNA of the CDR3 is TGCGCCAGCAGCCAAGAGATTCGGGTGACAGGGGCAAGCAATGAGCAGTTCTTC.

The V call is TRBV4-1, the J call TRBJ2-1, with a weak D call TRBD1 (5 bases). CDR1 MGHRA and CDR2 YSYEKL come from the germline V gene. The CDR3 sequence is 20 residues long. V was pared by 0 bases and J by 5 bases, with 26 bases between. CDR3 region: CASSQDLGRWTLIRHNEQFF. The DNA for the CDR3 is TGCGCCAGCAGCCAAGATCTGGGTAGGTGGACATTAATTCGACACAATGAGCAGTTCTTC.

This CDR3 is CASSFGGSDYNEQFF. DNA of the CDR3: TGTGCCAGCAGCTTTGGAGGTAGCGACTACAATGAGCAGTTCTTC. V gene TRBV7-3 combines with J gene TRBJ2-1; D is possibly TRBD2 (5 bases). CDR3 size: 15 residues. Germline assignment: CDR1 SGHTA and CDR2 FQGTGA. With 3 bases removed from V and 3 bases from J, the gap between germline ends came to 12 bases.

This chain links TRBV28 with TRBJ2-1, with TRBD1 matching over 8 bases. The CDR3 is made up of 15 amino acids. Germline V gives CDR1 MDHEN, CDR2 SYDVKM. Germline trimming cut 6 bases from V and 2 bases from J; bases unmatched to any gene: 6. The CDR3 sequence: CASRQHRGTYNEQFF. Written as DNA, the CDR3 is TGTGCCAGCAGACAACACAGGGGGACCTACAATGAGCAGTTCTTC.

The V and J genes are TRBV19 and TRBJ2-7; 8 bases line up with TRBD2. Germline V gene data show CDR1 as LNHDA and CDR2 as SQIVND (reference sequence). This CDR3 is built from 15 residues. J was trimmed by 5 bases and V by 8 bases; bases with no gene match: 14. CDR3 protein: CASSSTDGGDHEQYF. The CDR3 DNA is TGTGCCAGTTCCTCAACTGACGGGGGGGACCACGAGCAGTACTTC.

The genes are TRBV3-1 (or the pseudogene TRBV3-2) and TRBJ1-1; no firm D call. The V gene's germline CDR1 is LGHDT and CDR2 YNNKEL (reference sequence). This CDR3 is 14 amino acids long. Trimming stripped 4 bases from V and 2 bases from J, with 11 bases between. CDR3 nucleotides: TGTGCCAGCAGCCTTGGCGGGATAAACACTGAAGCTTTCTTT. Amino acid sequence: CASSLGGINTEAFF.

The genes are TRBV7-8 and TRBJ2-7; D is ambiguous. This CDR3 comprises 11 residues. CDR1 is SGHVS, CDR2 FQNEAQ, per germline. The ends were cut back, 5 bases at V and 4 bases at J, with 6 bases in the middle. The CDR3 nucleotides read TGTGCCAGCAGCCCGCGATACGAGCAGTACTTC. Protein: CASSPRYEQYF. Based on the CDR3 plus reference TRBV7-8 and TRBJ2-7, the full variable domain is GAGVSQSPRYKVAKRGQDVALRCDPISGHVSLFWYQQALGQGPEFLTYFQNEAQLDKSGLPSDRFFAERPEGSVSTLKIQRTQQEDSAVYLCASSPRYEQYFGPGTRLTVT.

This clone has just a few counts. The genes are TRBV13 and TRBJ1-6; possible D gene TRBD1, 5 bases. With 6 bases removed from V and 2 bases from J, the gap between germline ends came to 14 bases. Germline CDR1 PRHDT, CDR2 FYEKMQ (reference sequence). The CDR3 totals 16 residues. CDR3 DNA sequence: TGTGCCAGCAGGATTACTATAGGGGCCTATAATTCACCCCTCCACTTT. Translating gives CASRITIGAYNSPLHF.